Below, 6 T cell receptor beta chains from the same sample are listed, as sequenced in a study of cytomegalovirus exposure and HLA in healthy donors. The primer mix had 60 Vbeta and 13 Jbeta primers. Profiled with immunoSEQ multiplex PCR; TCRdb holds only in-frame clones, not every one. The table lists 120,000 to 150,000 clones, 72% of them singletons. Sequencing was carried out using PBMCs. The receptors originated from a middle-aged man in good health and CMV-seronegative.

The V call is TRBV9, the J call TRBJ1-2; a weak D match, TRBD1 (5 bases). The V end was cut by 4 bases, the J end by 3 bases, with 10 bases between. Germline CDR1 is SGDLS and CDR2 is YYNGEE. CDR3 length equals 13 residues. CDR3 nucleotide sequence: TGTGCCAGCAGCCCCGGGGGTGACTATGGCTACACCTTC. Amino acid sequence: CASSPGGDYGYTF.

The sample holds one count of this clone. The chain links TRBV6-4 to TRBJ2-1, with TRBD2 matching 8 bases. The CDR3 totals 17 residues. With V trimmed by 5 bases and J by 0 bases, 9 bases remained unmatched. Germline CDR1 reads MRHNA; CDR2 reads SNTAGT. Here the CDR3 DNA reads TGTGCCAGCAGTAAAACTCGCGGGGGGCTCTCCTACAATGAGCAGTTCTTC. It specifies CASSKTRGGLSYNEQFF.

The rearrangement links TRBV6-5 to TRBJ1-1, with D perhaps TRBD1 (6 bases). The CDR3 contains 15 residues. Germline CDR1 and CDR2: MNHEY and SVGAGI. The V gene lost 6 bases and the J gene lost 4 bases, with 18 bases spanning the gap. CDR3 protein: CASRRQEGVGTEAFF. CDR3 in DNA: TGTGCCAGCAGGAGACAGGAAGGGGTCGGCACTGAAGCTTTCTTT.

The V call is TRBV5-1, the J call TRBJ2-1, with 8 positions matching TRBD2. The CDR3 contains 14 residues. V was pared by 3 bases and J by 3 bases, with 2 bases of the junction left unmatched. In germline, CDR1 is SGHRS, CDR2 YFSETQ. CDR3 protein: CASSSGTSYNEQFF. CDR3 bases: TGCGCCAGCAGCTCCGGGACTAGCTACAATGAGCAGTTCTTC.

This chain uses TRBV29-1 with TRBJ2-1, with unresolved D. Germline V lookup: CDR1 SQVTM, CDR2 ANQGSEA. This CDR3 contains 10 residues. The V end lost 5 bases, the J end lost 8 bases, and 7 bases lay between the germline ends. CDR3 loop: CSVINYEQFF. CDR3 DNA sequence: TGCAGCGTTATTAATTATGAGCAGTTCTTC.

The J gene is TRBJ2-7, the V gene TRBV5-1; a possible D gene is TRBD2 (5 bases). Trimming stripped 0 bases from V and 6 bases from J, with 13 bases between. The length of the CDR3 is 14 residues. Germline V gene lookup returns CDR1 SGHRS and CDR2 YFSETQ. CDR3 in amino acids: CASSLEEGRGEQYF. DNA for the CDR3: TGCGCCAGCAGCTTGGAAGAGGGTCGTGGCGAGCAGTACTTC.